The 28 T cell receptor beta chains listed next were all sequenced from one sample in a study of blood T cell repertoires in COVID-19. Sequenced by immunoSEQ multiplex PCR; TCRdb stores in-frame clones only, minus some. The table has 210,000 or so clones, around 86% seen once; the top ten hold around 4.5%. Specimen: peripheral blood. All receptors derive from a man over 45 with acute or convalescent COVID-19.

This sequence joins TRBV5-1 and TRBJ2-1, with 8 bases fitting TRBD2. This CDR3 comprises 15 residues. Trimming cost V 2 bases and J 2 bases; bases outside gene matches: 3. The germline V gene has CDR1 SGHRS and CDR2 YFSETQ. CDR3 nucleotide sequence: TGCGCCAGCAGCTTTACTAGCGGCACCTACAATGAGCAGTTCTTC. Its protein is CASSFTSGTYNEQFF.

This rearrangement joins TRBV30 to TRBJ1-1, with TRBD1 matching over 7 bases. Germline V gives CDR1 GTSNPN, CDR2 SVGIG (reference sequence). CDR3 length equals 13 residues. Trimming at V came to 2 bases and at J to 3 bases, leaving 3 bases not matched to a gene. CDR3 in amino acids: CAWSRQGYTEAFF. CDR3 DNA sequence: TGTGCCTGGAGTCGACAGGGCTACACTGAAGCTTTCTTT.

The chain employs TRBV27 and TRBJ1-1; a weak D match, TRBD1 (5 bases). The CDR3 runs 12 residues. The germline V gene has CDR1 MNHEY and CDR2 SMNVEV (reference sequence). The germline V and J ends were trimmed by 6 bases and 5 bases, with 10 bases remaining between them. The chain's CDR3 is CASSRQGTEAFF. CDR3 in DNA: TGTGCCAGCAGCAGGCAGGGAACTGAAGCTTTCTTT.

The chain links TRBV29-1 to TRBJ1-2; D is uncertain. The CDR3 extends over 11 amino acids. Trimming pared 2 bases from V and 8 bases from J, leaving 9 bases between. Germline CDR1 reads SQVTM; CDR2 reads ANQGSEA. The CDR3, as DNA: TGCAGCGTTGAAACCCCAGGCGGCTACACCTTC. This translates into CSVETPGGYTF.

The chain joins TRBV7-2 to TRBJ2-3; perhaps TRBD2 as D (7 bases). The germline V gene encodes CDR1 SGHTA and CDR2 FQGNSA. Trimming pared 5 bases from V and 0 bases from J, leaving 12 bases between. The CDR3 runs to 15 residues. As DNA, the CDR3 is TGTGCCAGCAGCCCCGGGGGGCCTAGCACAGATACGCAGTATTTT. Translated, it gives CASSPGGPSTDTQYF.

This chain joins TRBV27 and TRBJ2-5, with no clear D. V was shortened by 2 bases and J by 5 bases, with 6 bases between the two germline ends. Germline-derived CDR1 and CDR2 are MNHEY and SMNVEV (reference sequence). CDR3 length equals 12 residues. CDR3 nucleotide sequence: TGTGCCAGCAGTTTACCTTCGGAGACCCAGTACTTC. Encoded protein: CASSLPSETQYF.

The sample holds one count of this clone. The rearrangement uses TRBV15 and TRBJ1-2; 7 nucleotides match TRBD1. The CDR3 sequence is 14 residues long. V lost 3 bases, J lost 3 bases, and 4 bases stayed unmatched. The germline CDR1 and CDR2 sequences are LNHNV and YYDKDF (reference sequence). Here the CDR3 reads CATSSPDRDYGYTF. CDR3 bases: TGTGCCACCAGCAGCCCTGACAGGGACTATGGCTACACCTTC.

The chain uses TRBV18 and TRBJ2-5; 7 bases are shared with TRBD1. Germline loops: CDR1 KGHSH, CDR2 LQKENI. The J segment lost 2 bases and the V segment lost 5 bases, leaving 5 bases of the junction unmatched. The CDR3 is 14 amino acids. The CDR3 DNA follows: TGTGCCAGCTCAACGGGACAGCAACAAGAGACCCAGTACTTC. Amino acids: CASSTGQQQETQYF. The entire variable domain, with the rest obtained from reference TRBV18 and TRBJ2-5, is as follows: NAGVMQNPRHLVRRRGQEARLRCSPMKGHSHVYWYRQLPEEGLKFMVYLQKENIIDESGMPKERFSAEFPKEGPSILRIQQVVRGDSAAYFCASSTGQQQETQYFGPGTRLLVL.

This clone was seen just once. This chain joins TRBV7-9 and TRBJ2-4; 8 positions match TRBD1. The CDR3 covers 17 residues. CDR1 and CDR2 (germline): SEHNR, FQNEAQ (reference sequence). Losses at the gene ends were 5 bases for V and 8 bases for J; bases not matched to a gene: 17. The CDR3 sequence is CASSPVRTGPGEDIQYF. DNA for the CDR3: TGTGCCAGCAGCCCAGTCCGGACAGGGCCCGGGGAGGACATTCAGTACTTC.

The CDR3 loop is CASSSRGSGNEKLFF. CDR3 coding DNA: TGTGCCAGCAGCTCCCGCGGGTCGGGTAATGAAAAACTGTTTTTT. The genes are TRBV7-9 and TRBJ1-4; D gene unclear. CDR3 length: 15 residues. The germline gives CDR1 SEHNR, CDR2 FQNEAQ (reference sequence). V lost 4 bases to trimming and J lost 4 bases, with 13 bases between them.

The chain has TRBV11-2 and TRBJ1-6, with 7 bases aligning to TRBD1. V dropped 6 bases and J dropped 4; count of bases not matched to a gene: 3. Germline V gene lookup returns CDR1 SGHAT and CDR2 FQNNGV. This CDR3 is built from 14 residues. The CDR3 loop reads CASRLQGYNSPLHF. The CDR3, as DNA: TGTGCCAGCAGGTTACAGGGGTATAATTCACCCCTCCACTTT.

The DNA of the CDR3 is TGTGCCAGCAGCTCCCCCTTTGCCAGGGGGAATGAGCAGTTCTTC. It translates to CASSSPFARGNEQFF. The chain employs TRBV7-3 and TRBJ2-1; 7 bases are shared with TRBD1. Per germline, CDR1 SGHTA and CDR2 FQGTGA. V lost 4 bases to trimming and J lost 7 bases; unmatched junction nucleotides: 10. This CDR3 is built from 15 residues.

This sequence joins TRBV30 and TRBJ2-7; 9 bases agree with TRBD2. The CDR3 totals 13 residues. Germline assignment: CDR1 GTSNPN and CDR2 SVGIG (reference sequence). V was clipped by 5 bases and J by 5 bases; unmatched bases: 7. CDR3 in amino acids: CAWAHGLANEQYF. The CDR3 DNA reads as TGTGCCTGGGCCCACGGACTAGCGAACGAGCAGTACTTC.

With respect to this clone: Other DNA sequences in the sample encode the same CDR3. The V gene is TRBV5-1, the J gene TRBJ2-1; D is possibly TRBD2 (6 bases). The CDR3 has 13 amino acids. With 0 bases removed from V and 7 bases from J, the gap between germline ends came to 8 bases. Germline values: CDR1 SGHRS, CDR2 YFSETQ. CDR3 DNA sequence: TGCGCCAGCAGCTTGGGACTAGTTAATGAGCAGTTCTTC. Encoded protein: CASSLGLVNEQFF. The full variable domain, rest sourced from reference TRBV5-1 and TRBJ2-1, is KAGVTQTPRYLIKTRGQQVTLSCSPISGHRSVSWYQQTPGQGLQFLFEYFSETQRNKGNFPGRFSGRQFSNSRSEMNVSTLELGDSALYLCASSLGLVNEQFFGPGTRLTVL.

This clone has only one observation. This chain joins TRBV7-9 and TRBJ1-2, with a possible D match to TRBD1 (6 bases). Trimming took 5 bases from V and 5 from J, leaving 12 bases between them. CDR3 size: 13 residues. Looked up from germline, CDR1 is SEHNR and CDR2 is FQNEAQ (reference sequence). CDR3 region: CASSPAGEYGYTF. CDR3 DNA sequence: TGTGCCAGCAGCCCCGCAGGGGAATATGGCTACACCTTC.

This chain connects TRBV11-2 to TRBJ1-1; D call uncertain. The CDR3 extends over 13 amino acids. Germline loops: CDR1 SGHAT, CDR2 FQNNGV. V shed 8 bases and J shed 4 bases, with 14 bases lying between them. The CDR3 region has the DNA TGTGCCAGCGAGATTCTCCTTCGCACTGAAGCTTTCTTT. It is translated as CASEILLRTEAFF.

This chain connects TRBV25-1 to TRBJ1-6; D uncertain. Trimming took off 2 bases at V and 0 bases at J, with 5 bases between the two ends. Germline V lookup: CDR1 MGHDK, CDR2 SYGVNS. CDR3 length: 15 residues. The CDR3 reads CASSEPYSYNSPLHF. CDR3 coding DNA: TGTGCCAGCAGTGAACCGTACTCCTATAATTCACCCCTCCACTTT.

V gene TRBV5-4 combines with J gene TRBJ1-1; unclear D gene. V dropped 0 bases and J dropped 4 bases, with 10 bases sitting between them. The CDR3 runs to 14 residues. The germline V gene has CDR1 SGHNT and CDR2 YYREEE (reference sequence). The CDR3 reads CASSLGQTSTEAFF. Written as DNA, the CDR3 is TGTGCCAGCAGCTTGGGGCAGACAAGCACTGAAGCTTTCTTT.

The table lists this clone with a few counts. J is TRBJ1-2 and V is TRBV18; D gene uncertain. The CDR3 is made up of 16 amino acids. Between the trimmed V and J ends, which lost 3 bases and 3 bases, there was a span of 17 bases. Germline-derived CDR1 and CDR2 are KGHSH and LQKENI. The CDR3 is CASSPANVWQDYGYTF. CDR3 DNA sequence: TGTGCCAGCTCACCGGCTAACGTGTGGCAGGACTATGGCTACACCTTC.

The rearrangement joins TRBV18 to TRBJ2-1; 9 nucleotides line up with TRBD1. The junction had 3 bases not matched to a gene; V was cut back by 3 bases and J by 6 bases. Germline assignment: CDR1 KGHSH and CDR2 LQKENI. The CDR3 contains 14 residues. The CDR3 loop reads CASSPDRGANEQFF. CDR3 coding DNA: TGTGCCAGCTCACCGGACAGGGGAGCCAATGAGCAGTTCTTC.

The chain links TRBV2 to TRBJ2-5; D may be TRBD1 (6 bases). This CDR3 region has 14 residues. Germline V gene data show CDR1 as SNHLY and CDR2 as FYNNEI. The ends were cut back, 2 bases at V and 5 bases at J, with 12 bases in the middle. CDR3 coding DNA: TGTGCCAGCAGTGAAAGTACAGGGTGGGAGACCCAGTACTTC. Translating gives CASSESTGWETQYF. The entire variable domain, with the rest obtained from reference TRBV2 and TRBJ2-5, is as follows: EPEVTQTPSHQVTQMGQEVILRCVPISNHLYFYWYRQILGQKVEFLVSFYNNEISEKSEIFDDQFSVERPDGSNFTLKIRSTKLEDSAMYFCASSESTGWETQYFGPGTRLLVL.

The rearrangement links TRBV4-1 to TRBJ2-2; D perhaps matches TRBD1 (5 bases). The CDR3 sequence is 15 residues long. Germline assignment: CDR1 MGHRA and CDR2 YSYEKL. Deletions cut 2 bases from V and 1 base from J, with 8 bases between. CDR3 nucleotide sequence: TGCGCCAGCAGCCAACAGACAGAGAACACCGGGGAGCTGTTTTTT. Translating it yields CASSQQTENTGELFF.

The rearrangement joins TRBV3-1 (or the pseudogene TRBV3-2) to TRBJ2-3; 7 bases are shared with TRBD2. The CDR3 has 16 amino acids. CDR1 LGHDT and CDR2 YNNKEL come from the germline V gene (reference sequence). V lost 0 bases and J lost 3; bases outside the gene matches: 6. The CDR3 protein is CASSQDPQGGTDTQYF. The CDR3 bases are TGTGCCAGCAGCCAAGACCCTCAGGGAGGGACAGATACGCAGTATTTT.

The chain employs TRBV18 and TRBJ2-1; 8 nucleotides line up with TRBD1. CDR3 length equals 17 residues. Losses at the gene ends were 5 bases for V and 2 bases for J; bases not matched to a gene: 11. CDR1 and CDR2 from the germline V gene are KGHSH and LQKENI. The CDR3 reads CASSGELLTGAYNEQFF. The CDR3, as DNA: TGTGCCAGCTCAGGGGAGTTATTGACAGGGGCCTACAATGAGCAGTTCTTC.

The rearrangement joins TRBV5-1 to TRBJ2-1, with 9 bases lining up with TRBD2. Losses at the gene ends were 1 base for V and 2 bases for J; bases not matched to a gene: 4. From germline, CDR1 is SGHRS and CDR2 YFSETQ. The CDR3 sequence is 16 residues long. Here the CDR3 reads CASSLRGGGAYNEQFF. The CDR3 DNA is TGCGCCAGCAGCTTGAGGGGCGGGGGGGCCTACAATGAGCAGTTCTTC.

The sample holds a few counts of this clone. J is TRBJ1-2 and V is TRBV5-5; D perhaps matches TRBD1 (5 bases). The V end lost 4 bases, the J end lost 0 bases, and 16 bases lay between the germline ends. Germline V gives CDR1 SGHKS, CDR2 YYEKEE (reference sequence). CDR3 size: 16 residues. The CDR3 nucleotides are TGTGCCAGCAGCCCAAGACAGAGTACGCCTAACTATGGCTACACCTTC. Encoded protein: CASSPRQSTPNYGYTF.

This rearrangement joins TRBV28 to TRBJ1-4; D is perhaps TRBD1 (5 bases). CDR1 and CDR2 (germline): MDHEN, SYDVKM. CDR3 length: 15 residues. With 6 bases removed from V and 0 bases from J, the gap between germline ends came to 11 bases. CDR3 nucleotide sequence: TGTGCCAGCAGGCCCGGGGGGGCAACTAATGAAAAACTGTTTTTT. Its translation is CASRPGGATNEKLFF.

DNA of the CDR3: TGCGCCAGCAGCTTAAACCCTAGCGGGGGGGAAGAGACCCAGTACTTC. It specifies CASSLNPSGGEETQYF. V usage is TRBV5-1 and J usage is TRBJ2-5; 12 bases are shared with TRBD2. The CDR3 contains 16 residues. Germline V lookup: CDR1 SGHRS, CDR2 YFSETQ. Unmatched junction bases numbered 5, after V lost 2 bases and J lost 3 bases.